The 22 T cell receptor beta chains in this list originate from one sample, sequenced in a study of regulatory T cells in long-lasting Graves disease (dated by TCRdb to the early 2020s). The library was built by means of multiplex PCR. The data were produced on an Illumina HiSeq 4000. TCR beta libraries were built with iRepertoire HTBI primers and Arm-PCR amplification of CDR3 regions. TCRdb trimmed the raw reads at Q25, called clones with MiXCR and kept productive beta chains. Identical CDR3 proteins give one entry, which carries the most common genes and DNA. In all, the sample holds 200,000 to 250,000 distinct CDR3 sequences, and about 19% of those were seen once. The ten largest clones capture about an eighth of the sample. The sample's time point label is to be understood as: newly diagnosed GD, antithyroid drugs for less than 3 months. For both TCR sequencing and RNA sequencing, RNA was extracted from PBMCs using TRIzol.

The same data also went into a second study, on T cells in Graves' hyperthyroidism and ophthalmopathy.

Sequences were derived from peripheral blood mononuclear cells (PBMCs), sampled at new diagnosis, from a patient treated with antithyroid drugs. These receptors all come from a woman under 40 with Graves disease. Donor details come from another sample of the same person, matched by shared clones.

This clonotype was seen many times. The rearrangement joins TRBV12-3 or TRBV12-4 to TRBJ2-1; 7 positions match TRBD2. V lost 3 bases to trimming and J lost 9 bases; unmatched junction nucleotides: 8. There are 14 residues in the CDR3. The CDR3 coding sequence is TGTGCCAGCAGTTTGATTCCAGCGGGGTGTGAGCAGTTCTTC. Translated, it gives CASSLIPAGCEQFF.

This clonotype was recorded many times. The chain carries TRBV28 and TRBJ1-3; a weak D match, TRBD1 (6 bases). The CDR3 spans 16 residues. Germline-derived CDR1 and CDR2 are MDHEN and SYDVKM. V was cut by 0 bases and J by 4 bases, with 13 bases left in between. The CDR3 DNA sequence: TGTGCCAGCAGTTTATGGGGGCAGGGGCTGGGAAACACCATATATTTT. Amino acids: CASSLWGQGLGNTIYF.

This sequence joins TRBV18 and TRBJ2-3; no reliable D call. The CDR3 covers 15 residues. The germline V gene has CDR1 KGHSH and CDR2 LQKENI. Trimming took 3 bases from V and 2 from J, leaving 12 bases between them. CDR3 in amino acids: CASSPSLVFTDTQYF. Written as DNA, the CDR3 is TGTGCCAGCTCACCCTCGCTAGTTTTCACAGATACGCAGTATTTT.

This clonotype was recorded at least ten times. This rearrangement joins TRBV7-9 to TRBJ1-1; D call uncertain. This CDR3 spans 12 amino acids. CDR1 is SEHNR, CDR2 FQNEAQ, per germline (reference sequence). V lost 2 bases and J 8 bases, leaving 9 bases between the germline ends. The CDR3 reads CASSLSKREAFF. The CDR3 nucleotides are TGTGCCAGCAGCTTAAGTAAGCGGGAAGCTTTCTTT.

This clonotype was found many times. The rearrangement uses TRBV27 and TRBJ2-1, with 7 nucleotides matching TRBD1. Trimming at V came to 2 bases and at J to 9 bases, leaving 4 bases not matched to a gene. Germline V CDR1 and CDR2: MNHEY, SMNVEV (reference sequence). The CDR3 consists of 13 residues. The CDR3 nucleotides are TGTGCCAGCAGTTTAATACGGGACAGTGAGCAGTTCTTC. This translates into CASSLIRDSEQFF.

This clonotype was observed many times. The J gene is TRBJ1-1, the V gene TRBV5-1; D unresolved. The ends were cut back, 4 bases at V and 4 bases at J, with 8 bases in the middle. This CDR3 has 12 amino acids. CDR1 is SGHRS, CDR2 YFSETQ, per germline. The CDR3 protein is CASSQSGTEAFF. DNA of the CDR3: TGCGCCAGCAGCCAGAGTGGCACTGAAGCTTTCTTT.

On this clonotype: This is likely an artifact of a read error, given a far larger clone one base away. This chain uses TRBV11-2 with TRBJ1-2; D not certain. The CDR3 runs to 14 residues. Trimming shortened V by 4 bases and J by 5 bases, and 14 bases separated the two germline ends. CDR1 and CDR2 from the germline V gene are SGHAT and FQNNGV. The CDR3 sequence is CASSSGGWEYGYTF. CDR3 coding DNA: TGTGCCAGCAGCTCAGGAGGATGGGAATATGGCTACACCTTC.

V and J are TRBV6-4 and TRBJ2-3, with D possibly being TRBD2 (6 bases). Germline V gives CDR1 MRHNA, CDR2 SNTAGT. The CDR3 has 16 amino acids. The V and J ends lost 3 bases and 0 bases respectively, with 13 bases between them. Here the CDR3 DNA reads TGTGCCAGCAGTGAAATGACTAGTCTTAGCACAGATACGCAGTATTTT. It specifies CASSEMTSLSTDTQYF.

Ten or more counts support this clonotype. The chain is built from TRBV7-9 and TRBJ1-2; 7 bases fit TRBD1. With V trimmed by 5 bases and J by 6 bases, 3 bases remained unmatched. CDR1 is SEHNR, CDR2 FQNEAQ, per germline (reference sequence). This CDR3 spans 12 amino acids. CDR3 region: CASSETGDGYTF. The CDR3 DNA reads as TGTGCCAGCAGCGAAACAGGGGATGGCTACACCTTC. Full variable domain (outside the CDR3, taken from reference TRBV7-9 and TRBJ1-2): DTGVSQNPRHKITKRGQNVTFRCDPISEHNRLYWYRQTLGQGPEFLTYFQNEAQLEKSRLLSDRFSAERPKGSFSTLEIQRTEQGDSAMYLCASSETGDGYTFGSGTRLTVV.

This clonotype was counted at least ten times. The rearrangement uses TRBV6-1 and TRBJ2-1, with D possibly TRBD2 on 5 matching bases. V lost 4 bases to trimming and J lost 9 bases, with 16 bases between them. Germline CDR1 reads MNHNS; CDR2 reads SASEGT. CDR3 length: 14 amino acids. CDR3 coding DNA: TGTGCCAGCAGTGCCCGAGGTCTAGAGGGTGAGCAGTTCTTC. Translation: CASSARGLEGEQFF.

This clonotype showed up many times. This chain uses TRBV28 with TRBJ1-5, with a tentative D call TRBD1 (5 bases). V lost 3 bases and J 4 bases, leaving 10 bases between the germline ends. This CDR3 contains 14 residues. Germline CDR1 is MDHEN and CDR2 is SYDVKM. The CDR3 spells CASSFPGLNQPQHF. The DNA of the CDR3 is TGTGCCAGCAGTTTTCCGGGGCTTAATCAGCCCCAGCATTTT.

Regarding this clonotype: At one boundary the junction diverges from the germline segment, which might be a read error. The rearrangement joins TRBV20-1 to TRBJ2-2; TRBD2 aligns across 11 bases. The CDR3 length is 14 residues. Germline V CDR1 and CDR2: DFQATT, SNEGSKA (reference sequence). CDR3 in DNA: TGCAGTGCTCCGGGACTAGCGGCCACCGGGGAGCTGTCTTTC. Protein sequence: CSAPGLAATGELSF.

This clonotype was counted ten times or more. The chain has TRBV20-1 and TRBJ1-1; perhaps TRBD1 as D (6 bases). The ends were cut back, 5 bases at V and 6 bases at J, with 19 bases in the middle. In germline, CDR1 is DFQATT, CDR2 SNEGSKA (reference sequence). CDR3 length: 14 residues. The CDR3, as DNA: TGCAGTGCTGGATCAAACAGGGAGTACGCTGAAGCTTTCTTT. Its translation: CSAGSNREYAEAFF.

V usage is TRBV9 and J usage is TRBJ1-5, with TRBD1 matching 7 bases. J was trimmed by 4 bases and V by 2 bases; bases with no gene match: 6. The CDR3 loop spans 15 amino acids. Looked up from germline, CDR1 is SGDLS and CDR2 is YYNGEE. The CDR3 DNA follows: TGTGCCAGCAGCGTTGAGGGGGCAATAAATCAGCCCCAGCATTTT. Residues: CASSVEGAINQPQHF.

In its sample, this clonotype was seen many times. The chain couples TRBV18 to TRBJ1-1, with 7 bases lining up with TRBD1. V shed 8 bases and J 4 bases; nucleotides not matched to a gene: 10. CDR1 is KGHSH and CDR2 is LQKENI in the germline V gene. This CDR3 has 14 residues. The CDR3 coding sequence is TGTGCCAGCCAAGGACAGTCAGGGGGCACTGAAGCTTTCTTT. Translating gives CASQGQSGGTEAFF.

V and J are TRBV19 and TRBJ2-1; 9 bases fit TRBD2. The CDR3 contains 13 residues. Germline loops: CDR1 LNHDA, CDR2 SQIVND (reference sequence). V trimming: 5 bases; J trimming: 7 bases; junction bases outside the gene matches: 3. CDR3 DNA: TGTGCCAGTAGTGCTAGCGGGATAAATGAGCAGTTCTTC. This gives the protein CASSASGINEQFF.

This clonotype has a count of ten or more. The chain employs TRBV6-1 and TRBJ1-2; TRBD1 might be the D (5 bases). Germline CDR1 and CDR2: MNHNS and SASEGT. The germline V and J ends were trimmed by 6 bases and 3 bases, with 5 bases remaining between them. The CDR3 sequence is 11 residues long. CDR3 nucleotide sequence: TGTGCCAGCAGGGGGGACTATGGCTACACCTTC. Translating it yields CASRGDYGYTF.

CDR3 sequence: CASSLVQGNSPLHF. The CDR3 DNA reads as TGTGCCAGCAGTTTGGTCCAGGGGAATTCACCCCTCCACTTT. This chain connects TRBV28 to TRBJ1-6, with D tentatively TRBD1 (6 bases). The CDR3 is made up of 14 amino acids. CDR1 is MDHEN, CDR2 SYDVKM, per germline. V lost 3 bases and J 7 bases, leaving 10 bases between the germline ends.

This clonotype was picked up many times. The genes are TRBV4-1 and TRBJ1-5; D remains unclear. In germline, CDR1 is MGHRA, CDR2 YSYEKL. Trimming cost V 2 bases and J 7 bases, with 12 bases left between them. CDR3 size: 14 residues. The CDR3: CASSQLESGQPQHF. Here the CDR3 DNA reads TGCGCCAGCAGCCAACTAGAGTCCGGGCAGCCCCAGCATTTT.

This clonotype was found a few times. J is TRBJ1-4 and V is TRBV9, with 7 bases lining up with TRBD1. Per germline, CDR1 SGDLS and CDR2 YYNGEE. J was trimmed by 5 bases and V by 3 bases; bases with no gene match: 7. The CDR3 covers 15 residues. This CDR3 reads CASSEWGQPNEKLFF. CDR3 coding DNA: TGTGCCAGCAGCGAGTGGGGACAGCCCAATGAAAAACTGTTTTTT.

In its sample, this clonotype was seen a few times. This chain connects TRBV28 to TRBJ1-4; no definite D call. Germline CDR1 is MDHEN and CDR2 is SYDVKM. V gave up 2 bases and J gave up 0 bases, with 7 bases separating them. The CDR3 has 15 residues. CDR3 DNA: TGTGCCAGCAGTTTAGGGATTGCAACTAATGAAAAACTGTTTTTT. This translates into CASSLGIATNEKLFF.

The chain uses TRBV5-5 and TRBJ1-2, with D possibly being TRBD1 (6 bases). Trimming cost V 1 base and J 4 bases, with 14 bases left between them. This CDR3 has 15 residues. Germline V gene sequence: CDR1 SGHKS, CDR2 YYEKEE (reference sequence). The CDR3 protein is CASSLRDTGGYGYTF. The CDR3 nucleotides are TGTGCCAGCAGCTTGCGGGACACCGGCGGCTATGGCTACACCTTC.